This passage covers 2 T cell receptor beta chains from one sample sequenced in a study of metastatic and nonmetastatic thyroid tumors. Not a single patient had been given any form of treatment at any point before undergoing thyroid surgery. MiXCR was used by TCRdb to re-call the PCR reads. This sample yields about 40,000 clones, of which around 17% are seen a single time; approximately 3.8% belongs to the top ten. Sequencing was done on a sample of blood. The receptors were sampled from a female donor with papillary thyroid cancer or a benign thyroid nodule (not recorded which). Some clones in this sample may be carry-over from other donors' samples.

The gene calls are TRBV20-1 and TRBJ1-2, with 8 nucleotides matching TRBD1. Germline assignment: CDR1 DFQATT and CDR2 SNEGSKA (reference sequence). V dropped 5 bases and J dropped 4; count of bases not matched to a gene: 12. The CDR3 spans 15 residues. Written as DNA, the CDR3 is TGCAGTGCTTGGCGGCAGGGGGCGGGTACCTATGGCTACACCTTC. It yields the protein CSAWRQGAGTYGYTF.

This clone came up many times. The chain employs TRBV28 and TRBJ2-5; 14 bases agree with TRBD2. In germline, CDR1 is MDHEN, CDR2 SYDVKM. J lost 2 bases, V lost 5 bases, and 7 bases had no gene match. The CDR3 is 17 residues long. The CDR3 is CASSRLAGGLTQETQYF. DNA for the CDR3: TGTGCCAGCAGTAGACTAGCGGGGGGGCTGACACAAGAGACCCAGTACTTC.